The 20 T cell receptor beta chains in this list originate from one sample, sequenced in a study of control samples from healthy donors and cancer patients. Sequencing was performed with immunoSEQ multiplex PCR; in TCRdb, only in-frame clones are kept and a portion is missing. Of 160,000 or so clones in the sample, nearly 95% were seen once. Sequenced: blood. The receptors stem from a man aged 50 or older in good health.

This chain links TRBV18 with TRBJ1-5, with D perhaps TRBD1 (5 bases). Looked up from germline, CDR1 is KGHSH and CDR2 is LQKENI. V was cut by 8 bases and J by 1 base, with 12 bases left in between. The CDR3 consists of 14 residues. CDR3 nucleotides: TGTGCCAGCAGGGGAGCAGGGAGCAATCAGCCCCAGCATTTT. Its protein is CASRGAGSNQPQHF. The full variable domain, rest sourced from reference TRBV18 and TRBJ1-5, is NAGVMQNPRHLVRRRGQEARLRCSPMKGHSHVYWYRQLPEEGLKFMVYLQKENIIDESGMPKERFSAEFPKEGPSILRIQQVVRGDSAAYFCASRGAGSNQPQHFGDGTRLSIL.

The chain is built from TRBV27 and TRBJ2-3, with TRBD1 matching 11 bases. V lost 6 bases to trimming and J lost 4 bases; unmatched junction nucleotides: 9. Germline V gene lookup returns CDR1 MNHEY and CDR2 SMNVEV (reference sequence). The CDR3 runs to 16 residues. The CDR3 is CASRKARDRGADTQYF. For the CDR3, the DNA is TGTGCCAGCAGAAAGGCCCGGGACAGGGGGGCAGATACGCAGTATTTT.

This clone has just a few counts. The rearrangement uses TRBV29-1 and TRBJ2-1, with 7 bases matching TRBD2. Germline CDR1 is SQVTM and CDR2 is ANQGSEA. This CDR3 is 14 amino acids long. V was pared by 6 bases and J by 3 bases, with 8 bases of the junction left unmatched. This CDR3 reads CSVIRDYNYNEQFF. The CDR3 DNA sequence: TGCAGCGTCATCCGGGACTATAACTACAATGAGCAGTTCTTC.

This clone occurred once. The chain recombines TRBV2 with TRBJ2-2; D call uncertain. The CDR3 is 13 residues long. The V gene lost 6 bases and the J gene lost 5 bases, with 10 bases spanning the gap. Germline values: CDR1 SNHLY, CDR2 FYNNEI. CDR3 protein: CASRLLGTGELFF. Here the CDR3 DNA reads TGTGCCAGCAGACTCTTGGGTACCGGGGAGCTGTTTTTT.

This chain connects TRBV12-3 or TRBV12-4 to TRBJ1-1; D is ambiguous. The length of the CDR3 is 12 residues. Trimming took off 6 bases at V and 8 bases at J, with 13 bases between the two ends. As DNA, the CDR3 is TGTGCCAGCAGCCTGACCTTCGGGGAAGCTTTCTTT. Protein: CASSLTFGEAFF.

This clone is a singleton in its sample. This rearrangement joins TRBV19 to TRBJ1-2; 7 bases map to TRBD1. J was trimmed by 5 bases and V by 7 bases; bases with no gene match: 10. The CDR3 has 14 residues. CDR1 LNHDA and CDR2 SQIVND come from the germline V gene (reference sequence). DNA for the CDR3: TGTGCCAGTATGAGAAGGGCAGGGGGATATGGCTACACCTTC. Its protein is CASMRRAGGYGYTF.

In its sample, this clone was seen once. The V and J genes are TRBV19 and TRBJ2-2; no clear D. CDR3 length: 15 amino acids. Trimming stripped 4 bases from V and 2 bases from J, with 11 bases between. Germline V gives CDR1 LNHDA, CDR2 SQIVND (reference sequence). The CDR3 here is CASSKRPRNTGELFF. The CDR3 DNA reads TGTGCCAGTAGTAAAAGGCCCAGAAACACCGGGGAGCTGTTTTTT.

CDR3 residues: CASSTTASYGYTF. In DNA form, the CDR3 reads TGTGCCAGCAGTACAACAGCGAGCTATGGCTACACCTTC. The gene calls are TRBV28 and TRBJ1-2; no clear D. V was cut by 5 bases and J by 4 bases, with 11 bases left in between. Germline CDR1 reads MDHEN; CDR2 reads SYDVKM. The CDR3 contains 13 residues.

The rearrangement joins TRBV19 to TRBJ2-5; 8 bases align to TRBD1. Germline trimming cut 4 bases from V and 2 bases from J; bases unmatched to any gene: 6. The germline CDR1 and CDR2 sequences are LNHDA and SQIVND (reference sequence). The CDR3 has 15 amino acids. DNA of the CDR3: TGTGCCAGTAGTACCCGGACAGGGCGGCAAGAGACCCAGTACTTC. It translates to CASSTRTGRQETQYF.

The chain recombines TRBV19 with TRBJ1-4; no reliable D call. The V end was cut by 4 bases, the J end by 3 bases, with 9 bases between. The CDR3 is 14 amino acids. Germline loops: CDR1 LNHDA, CDR2 SQIVND (reference sequence). The CDR3 DNA reads as TGTGCCAGTAGTACACGGACCGCTAATGAAAAACTGTTTTTT. Amino acids: CASSTRTANEKLFF.

This chain connects TRBV30 to TRBJ2-1; perhaps TRBD2 as D (5 bases). In germline, CDR1 is GTSNPN, CDR2 SVGIG (reference sequence). The CDR3 extends over 13 amino acids. Trimming stripped 0 bases from V and 3 bases from J, with 6 bases between. The CDR3 DNA sequence: TGTGCCTGGAGTGTCCGGGACTACAATGAGCAGTTCTTC. Its protein is CAWSVRDYNEQFF.

V and J are TRBV13 and TRBJ1-2; TRBD1 agrees at 9 bases. V was clipped by 4 bases and J by 3 bases; unmatched bases: 6. Looked up from germline, CDR1 is PRHDT and CDR2 is FYEKMQ (reference sequence). This CDR3 has 15 amino acids. The CDR3, as DNA: TGTGCCAGCAGCTGGGACAGGGAATTCGACTATGGCTACACCTTC. Translation gives CASSWDREFDYGYTF.

The V call is TRBV12-3 or TRBV12-4, the J call TRBJ2-1, with TRBD1 matching 8 bases. The CDR3 sequence is 13 residues long. V was pared by 7 bases and J by 6 bases, with 5 bases of the junction left unmatched. The CDR3 reads CASTRTGGNEQFF. DNA for the CDR3: TGTGCCAGCACGCGTACAGGGGGCAATGAGCAGTTCTTC.

V usage is TRBV7-6 and J usage is TRBJ2-3, with D perhaps TRBD2 (6 bases). V lost 4 bases, J lost 4 bases, and 18 bases lay in between. The CDR3 spans 16 residues. The germline CDR1 and CDR2 sequences are SGHVS and FNYEAQ. The CDR3 nucleotides are TGTGCCAGCAGCTCCCTAGCGACCCCGGGCCCAGATACGCAGTATTTT. Its translation: CASSSLATPGPDTQYF.

V is TRBV7-9 and J is TRBJ1-6; the D gene is possibly TRBD1 (6 bases). The CDR3 length is 15 residues. V lost 5 bases and J lost 8, with 16 bases in between. The germline V gene has CDR1 SEHNR and CDR2 FQNEAQ (reference sequence). CDR3 nucleotide sequence: TGTGCCAGCAGCCAATCCAACAGGGAGGATTCACCCCTCCACTTT. Its protein product is CASSQSNREDSPLHF.

The chain recombines TRBV5-4 with TRBJ2-7; D is unresolved. The CDR3 totals 12 residues. CDR1 SGHNT and CDR2 YYREEE come from the germline V gene (reference sequence). The V end was cut by 4 bases, the J end by 4 bases, with 9 bases between. CDR3 residues: CASSPNRYEQYF. CDR3 DNA: TGTGCCAGCAGCCCGAATAGGTACGAGCAGTACTTC.

CDR3 DNA: TGTGCCTGGAGTGTGGAGACGGCGCCCGAGCAGTACTTC. This sequence encodes CAWSVETAPEQYF. This chain links TRBV30 with TRBJ2-7; D gene uncertain. The germline V and J ends were trimmed by 0 bases and 6 bases, with 12 bases remaining between them. The CDR3 runs to 13 residues. Germline CDR1 and CDR2: GTSNPN and SVGIG (reference sequence).

This chain connects TRBV18 to TRBJ2-1; D ambiguous. CDR1 is KGHSH, CDR2 LQKENI, per germline. This CDR3 has 12 residues. Trimming shortened V by 3 bases and J by 9 bases, and 9 bases separated the two germline ends. The CDR3 DNA reads as TGTGCCAGCTCACCTATGTCTACTGAGCAGTTCTTC. It is translated as CASSPMSTEQFF.

The chain has TRBV5-4 and TRBJ2-2; D perhaps matches TRBD2 (6 bases). The CDR3 loop spans 15 amino acids. In germline, CDR1 is SGHNT, CDR2 YYREEE (reference sequence). Between the trimmed V and J ends, which lost 2 bases and 5 bases, there was a span of 13 bases. The chain's CDR3 is CASSLRERSTGELFF. The CDR3, as DNA: TGTGCCAGCAGCTTACGGGAGAGGAGTACCGGGGAGCTGTTTTTT. Looking up the rest from reference TRBV5-4 and TRBJ2-2 gives the full variable domain: ETGVTQSPTHLIKTRGQQVTLRCSSQSGHNTVSWYQQALGQGPQFIFQYYREEENGRGNFPPRFSGLQFPNYSSELNVNALELDDSALYLCASSLRERSTGELFFGEGSRLTVL.

In this sample, this clone turned up once. This sequence joins TRBV19 and TRBJ2-1; 10 nucleotides align to TRBD2. Germline V gene sequence: CDR1 LNHDA, CDR2 SQIVND (reference sequence). CDR3 length: 14 amino acids. V lost 7 bases, J lost 7 bases, and 7 bases stayed unmatched. The chain's CDR3 is CASTLAGVSNEQFF. The CDR3 nucleotides are TGTGCCAGTACGCTAGCGGGAGTGAGTAATGAGCAGTTCTTC. The whole variable domain, filled in from reference TRBV19 and TRBJ2-1, reads DGGITQSPKYLFRKEGQNVTLSCEQNLNHDAMYWYRQDPGQGLRLIYYSQIVNDFQKGDIAEGYSVSREKKESFPLTVTSAQKNPTAFYLCASTLAGVSNEQFFGPGTRLTVL.